One and the same sample provided the 30 T cell receptor beta chains below, sequenced in a study of blood T cell dynamics during melanoma immunotherapy. Clones were sequenced by immunoSEQ multiplex PCR, and TCRdb holds only the in-frame ones, with some missing. The sample lists 9,000 to 13,000 clones; about 80% were seen once. Indicated time point: week 3, after first cycle of checkpoint inhibitor. This material consisted of blood, taken from a patient treated with checkpoint blockade. These receptors were taken from a human donor with melanoma.

The chain is built from TRBV6-5 and TRBJ1-2; D unclear. Germline V CDR1 and CDR2: MNHEY, SVGAGI. Trimming cost V 5 bases and J 1 base, with 5 bases left between them. This CDR3 is 12 amino acids long. The CDR3 DNA reads as TGTGCCAGCAGTCCTAGTAACTATGGCTACACCTTC. It is translated as CASSPSNYGYTF.

The chain joins TRBV4-2 to TRBJ1-2; unclear D gene. The CDR3 is 12 amino acids. V was trimmed by 2 bases and J by 0 bases, leaving 1 base between them. Germline CDR1 is LGHNA and CDR2 is YNFKEQ. In DNA, the CDR3 is TGTGCCAGCAGCCAAACTAACTATGGCTACACCTTC. Protein sequence: CASSQTNYGYTF.

This rearrangement joins TRBV28 to TRBJ2-1, with 7 bases matching TRBD1. Germline V gene sequence: CDR1 MDHEN, CDR2 SYDVKM. Trimming at V came to 7 bases and at J to 7 bases, leaving 10 bases not matched to a gene. The CDR3 runs to 14 residues. CDR3 sequence: CASNPTGLVNEQFF. Written as DNA, the CDR3 is TGTGCCAGCAATCCGACAGGGCTGGTTAATGAGCAGTTCTTC.

To note about this clone: Mismatch with germline at one junction end may stem from a read error. This CDR3 reads CASRAADRGYDEQLF. CDR3 in DNA: TGTGCCAGCAGGGCCGCGGACAGGGGTTACGATGAGCAGCTCTTC. This chain links TRBV6-6 with TRBJ2-1; 9 nucleotides agree with TRBD1. The CDR3 runs to 15 residues. Germline CDR1 is MNHNY and CDR2 is SVGAGI (reference sequence).

This clone was picked up a small number of times. V and J are TRBV5-1 and TRBJ2-5, with 12 bases that match TRBD1. Germline-derived CDR1 and CDR2 are SGHRS and YFSETQ. The CDR3 totals 15 residues. After removal of 4 bases from V and 5 bases from J, the junction contained 6 bases not matched to a gene. The CDR3, as DNA: TGCGCCAGCAGCGGGGGACAGGGGGCGTTGGAGACCCAGTACTTC. It is translated as CASSGGQGALETQYF.

The chain is built from TRBV19 and TRBJ1-4; D is unclear. The CDR3 runs to 11 residues. Germline V lookup: CDR1 LNHDA, CDR2 SQIVND (reference sequence). V was pared by 6 bases and J by 7 bases, with 6 bases between. The CDR3 spells CASRTGEKLFF. The DNA for the CDR3 is TGTGCCAGTAGAACGGGTGAAAAACTGTTTTTT.

The V gene is TRBV9, the J gene TRBJ2-1; TRBD2 matches at 13 bases. Germline V CDR1 and CDR2: SGDLS, YYNGEE. The CDR3 runs to 16 residues. V lost 0 bases to trimming and J lost 6 bases; unmatched junction nucleotides: 3. The CDR3 loop reads CASSVDTSGRANEQFF. The CDR3 DNA reads TGTGCCAGCAGCGTAGATACTAGCGGGAGGGCCAATGAGCAGTTCTTC.

The gene calls are TRBV4-2 and TRBJ1-1; D not certain. V lost 5 bases to trimming and J lost 0 bases, with 16 bases between them. The germline V gene has CDR1 LGHNA and CDR2 YNFKEQ. CDR3 size: 16 residues. In DNA form, the CDR3 reads TGTGCCAGCAGCTTAGAGGCAGTAAGGATGAACACTGAAGCTTTCTTT. Its translation is CASSLEAVRMNTEAFF.

The chain employs TRBV6-1 and TRBJ2-7; D tentatively fits TRBD1 or TRBD2 (6 bases each). The CDR3 consists of 14 residues. V lost 7 bases, J lost 3 bases, and 16 bases lay in between. Per germline, CDR1 MNHNS and CDR2 SASEGT. The CDR3 spells CASIPSGAGYEQYF. CDR3 nucleotides: TGTGCCAGCATTCCCTCGGGGGCGGGCTACGAGCAGTACTTC.

This chain connects TRBV19 to TRBJ2-6, with D possibly TRBD2 on 6 matching bases. There are 16 residues in the CDR3. Germline CDR1 reads LNHDA; CDR2 reads SQIVND (reference sequence). Trimming removed 5 bases from V and 0 bases from J, with 11 bases in between. As DNA, the CDR3 is TGTGCCAGTAGTGGAGGGGCGGGCTCTGGGGCCAACGTCCTGACTTTC. Its translation: CASSGGAGSGANVLTF.

CDR3 in amino acids: CASSLVRALVQYF. The CDR3 DNA reads TGTGCCAGCAGCTTAGTCAGGGCCCTGGTGCAGTATTTT. J is TRBJ2-3 and V is TRBV7-8; tentatively, D is TRBD1 (5 bases). Germline-derived CDR1 and CDR2 are SGHVS and FQNEAQ. CDR3 length: 13 amino acids. V lost 1 base, J lost 11 bases, and 13 bases lay in between.

The gene calls are TRBV7-6 and TRBJ2-2; tentative D call: TRBD1 (6 bases). CDR3 length: 15 amino acids. Trimming left V 2 bases short and J 1 base short, with 8 bases between. The V gene's germline CDR1 is SGHVS and CDR2 FNYEAQ. The CDR3 DNA sequence: TGTGCCAGCAGCTTATGGGGACAGAACACCGGGGAGCTGTTTTTT. It is translated as CASSLWGQNTGELFF. Together with reference TRBV7-6 and TRBJ2-2, the CDR3 gives the full variable domain: GAGVSQSPRYKVTKRGQDVALRCDPISGHVSLYWYRQALGQGPEFLTYFNYEAQQDKSGLPNDRFSAERPEGSISTLTIQRTEQRDSAMYRCASSLWGQNTGELFFGEGSRLTVL.

This clone showed up just once. As DNA, the CDR3 is TGTGCCAGCAGTTCCGGGACAGGGACCCAAGAGACCCAGTACTTC. The encoded protein is CASSSGTGTQETQYF. This rearrangement joins TRBV28 to TRBJ2-5, with TRBD1 matching 9 bases. Germline trimming cut 4 bases from V and 1 base from J; bases unmatched to any gene: 4. Germline V lookup: CDR1 MDHEN, CDR2 SYDVKM. This CDR3 is built from 15 residues.

V is TRBV18 and J is TRBJ2-1, with 13 bases fitting TRBD2. This CDR3 has 17 residues. Germline-derived CDR1 and CDR2 are KGHSH and LQKENI. V shed 0 bases and J 7 bases; nucleotides not matched to a gene: 6. DNA for the CDR3: TGTGCCAGCTCACCACCCGGACTAGCGGGAGTGGGTAATGAGCAGTTCTTC. Protein: CASSPPGLAGVGNEQFF.

This clone was detected only a few times. The rearrangement uses TRBV7-9 and TRBJ2-1; the D call may be TRBD1 or TRBD2 (6 bases each). V was clipped by 2 bases and J by 8 bases, with 19 bases between them. Per the germline V gene, CDR1 is SEHNR and CDR2 is FQNEAQ (reference sequence). The CDR3 runs to 16 residues. CDR3 residues: CASSLISAEGGHEQFF. CDR3 nucleotide sequence: TGTGCCAGCAGCTTAATTTCGGCGGAGGGGGGCCATGAGCAGTTCTTC.

V gene TRBV5-1 combines with J gene TRBJ2-3, with TRBD1 matching 10 bases. J lost 5 bases, V lost 1 base, and 4 bases had no gene match. The CDR3 spans 15 residues. Germline assignment: CDR1 SGHRS and CDR2 YFSETQ. The CDR3 nucleotides read TGCGCCAGCAGCTTGCATGGACAGGGGGTAGATACGCAGTATTTT. Protein product: CASSLHGQGVDTQYF.

This clone has just one count. The chain uses TRBV11-2 and TRBJ1-5, with D perhaps TRBD1 (5 bases). Trimming removed 1 base from V and 11 bases from J, with 12 bases in between. In germline, CDR1 is SGHAT, CDR2 FQNNGV. The CDR3 has 13 amino acids. CDR3 nucleotides: TGTGCCAGCAGCTTAGGGGGGAGCGGGTCCCAGCATTTT. Encoded protein: CASSLGGSGSQHF. The variable domain in full, completed from reference TRBV11-2 and TRBJ1-5, reads EAGVAQSPRYKIIEKRQSVAFWCNPISGHATLYWYQQILGQGPKLLIQFQNNGVVDDSQLPKDRFSAERLKGVDSTLKIQPAKLEDSAVYLCASSLGGSGSQHFGDGTRLSIL.

This chain links TRBV2 with TRBJ1-5; TRBD1 agrees at 7 bases. The germline gives CDR1 SNHLY, CDR2 FYNNEI. This CDR3 region has 14 residues. Trimming took 3 bases from V and 3 from J; bases not matched to a gene: 2. CDR3 in amino acids: CASSEGTVNQPQHF. CDR3 DNA: TGTGCCAGCAGTGAGGGGACAGTCAATCAGCCCCAGCATTTT. The full variable domain, in which reference TRBV2 and TRBJ1-5 provide the parts outside the CDR3, is EPEVTQTPSHQVTQMGQEVILRCVPISNHLYFYWYRQILGQKVEFLVSFYNNEISEKSEIFDDQFSVERPDGSNFTLKIRSTKLEDSAMYFCASSEGTVNQPQHFGDGTRLSIL.

The CDR3 here is CASSARVERSRASQYF. The CDR3 DNA sequence: TGTGCCAGCAGCGCCCGGGTAGAAAGATCTAGAGCATCGCAGTATTTT. V and J are TRBV9 and TRBJ2-3, with D uncertain. This CDR3 has 16 residues. Germline V CDR1 and CDR2: SGDLS, YYNGEE. Trimming pared 3 bases from V and 10 bases from J, leaving 24 bases between. The variable domain in full, with the rest retrieved from reference TRBV9 and TRBJ2-3, is DSGVTQTPKHLITATGQRVTLRCSPRSGDLSVYWYQQSLDQGLQFLIQYYNGEERAKGNILERFSAQQFPDLHSELNLSSLELGDSALYFCASSARVERSRASQYFGPGTRLTVL.

The chain has TRBV5-1 and TRBJ2-3; D uncertain. Trimming stripped 2 bases from V and 2 bases from J, with 9 bases between. The CDR3 totals 14 residues. From germline, CDR1 is SGHRS and CDR2 YFSETQ. The CDR3 region is CASSFLSDTDTQYF. The CDR3 nucleotides are TGCGCCAGCAGCTTCCTGAGCGACACAGATACGCAGTATTTT.

The chain carries TRBV19 and TRBJ2-4, with TRBD1 matching over 7 bases. Trimming removed 4 bases from V and 2 bases from J; junction bases left unmatched: 2. CDR3 size: 14 residues. Germline loops: CDR1 LNHDA, CDR2 SQIVND (reference sequence). DNA of the CDR3: TGTGCCAGTAGTAGACAGGGAACCAAAAACATTCAGTACTTC. Encoded protein: CASSRQGTKNIQYF.

The chain recombines TRBV5-1 with TRBJ2-1; TRBD2 matches at 11 bases. V shed 3 bases and J 4 bases; nucleotides not matched to a gene: 9. The CDR3 runs 17 residues. Germline V CDR1 and CDR2: SGHRS, YFSETQ. The chain's CDR3 is CASSWAGLAGVYNEQFF. The CDR3 nucleotides are TGCGCCAGCAGCTGGGCAGGACTAGCGGGCGTGTACAATGAGCAGTTCTTC.

The chain has TRBV28 and TRBJ2-3; 11 bases map to TRBD2. CDR3 length: 14 residues. The V gene's germline CDR1 is MDHEN and CDR2 SYDVKM. With 10 bases clipped from V and 5 bases from J, the junction kept 8 bases outside the gene matches. The CDR3: CATATSGKRDTQYF. The CDR3 nucleotides read TGTGCCACCGCGACTAGCGGGAAACGAGATACGCAGTATTTT.

The chain carries TRBV2 and TRBJ2-1; possible D gene TRBD2, 6 bases. Between the trimmed V and J ends, which lost 7 bases and 3 bases, there was a span of 19 bases. This CDR3 region has 16 residues. The germline V gene has CDR1 SNHLY and CDR2 FYNNEI. DNA of the CDR3: TGTGCCAGCACGCCCTTGAGGCGGGACCGCTACAATGAGCAGTTCTTC. Protein: CASTPLRRDRYNEQFF. Full variable domain (remainder filled in from reference TRBV2 and TRBJ2-1): EPEVTQTPSHQVTQMGQEVILRCVPISNHLYFYWYRQILGQKVEFLVSFYNNEISEKSEIFDDQFSVERPDGSNFTLKIRSTKLEDSAMYFCASTPLRRDRYNEQFFGPGTRLTVL.

This chain uses TRBV28 with TRBJ2-2; 8 bases map to TRBD2. The CDR3 runs to 16 residues. The germline V gene encodes CDR1 MDHEN and CDR2 SYDVKM. Trimming cost V 7 bases and J 5 bases; bases outside gene matches: 12. Here the CDR3 DNA reads TGTGCCAGCACTACGGGGGGGAGGGCTGGAACCGGGGAGCTGTTTTTT. It specifies CASTTGGRAGTGELFF.

The V gene is TRBV5-1, the J gene TRBJ1-2, with no clear D. Looked up from germline, CDR1 is SGHRS and CDR2 is YFSETQ. CDR3 length equals 12 residues. Trimming stripped 0 bases from V and 8 bases from J, with 8 bases between. The CDR3 coding sequence is TGCGCCAGCAGCTTGGAGCGGGCCGGCTACACCTTC. Protein sequence: CASSLERAGYTF. Variable domain in full (rest from reference TRBV5-1 and TRBJ1-2): KAGVTQTPRYLIKTRGQQVTLSCSPISGHRSVSWYQQTPGQGLQFLFEYFSETQRNKGNFPGRFSGRQFSNSRSEMNVSTLELGDSALYLCASSLERAGYTFGSGTRLTVV.

The chain is built from TRBV28 and TRBJ1-1; D is unresolved. The CDR3 contains 14 residues. CDR1 and CDR2 from the germline V gene are MDHEN and SYDVKM. Trimming pared 3 bases from V and 1 base from J, leaving 9 bases between. CDR3: CASSFARRNTEAFF. Written as DNA, the CDR3 is TGTGCCAGCAGTTTTGCTCGGCGGAACACTGAAGCTTTCTTT.

CDR3 amino acids: CASSLIPGNPGNTIYF. CDR3 DNA: TGCGCCAGCAGCTTGATTCCAGGGAACCCCGGAAACACCATATATTTT. The chain links TRBV5-1 to TRBJ1-3; perhaps TRBD1 as D (5 bases). The germline V gene encodes CDR1 SGHRS and CDR2 YFSETQ. The V gene lost 1 base and the J gene lost 4 bases, with 15 bases spanning the gap. CDR3 size: 16 residues. The whole variable domain, filled in from reference TRBV5-1 and TRBJ1-3, reads KAGVTQTPRYLIKTRGQQVTLSCSPISGHRSVSWYQQTPGQGLQFLFEYFSETQRNKGNFPGRFSGRQFSNSRSEMNVSTLELGDSALYLCASSLIPGNPGNTIYFGEGSWLTVV.

The V gene is TRBV7-2, the J gene TRBJ1-6, with unresolved D. Germline values: CDR1 SGHTA, CDR2 FQGNSA. The V end was cut by 2 bases, the J end by 9 bases, with 11 bases between. The CDR3 sequence is 14 residues long. The DNA for the CDR3 is TGTGCCAGCAGCTTATATCGGGCCAGTTCACCCCTCCACTTT. It is translated as CASSLYRASSPLHF.

This chain uses TRBV28 with TRBJ1-2, with 10 bases identical to TRBD1. Germline assignment: CDR1 MDHEN and CDR2 SYDVKM. Trimming at V came to 5 bases and at J to 8 bases, leaving 5 bases not matched to a gene. The CDR3 runs to 13 residues. CDR3 region: CASSTTGGWGYTF. DNA of the CDR3: TGTGCCAGCAGTACGACAGGGGGCTGGGGCTACACCTTC.